These T cell receptor beta chains were read from a single sample in a study of T cells in tumors after PD-1 blockade. Sequencing was performed with immunoSEQ multiplex PCR; in TCRdb, only in-frame clones are kept and a portion is missing. Of some 66,000 clones in the sample, around 72% are singletons; the top ten hold 4.7%. The material was PBMCs, obtained after anti-PD-1 treatment. These receptors came from a human donor with basal cell carcinoma. Each CDR3 is given with its conserved first and last residue. D genes are given only for firm matches. Where a row states a size, it is once, few, many or the class of an expanded clone; other rows omit it.

once,.,15,TRBV6-4,TRBJ2-3,CASSDDASGTDTQYF,TGTGCCAGCAGTGACGACGCTAGCGGCACAGATACGCAGTATTTT
.,TRBD2,15,TRBV5-1,TRBJ2-1,CASSWGTSGGDEQFF,TGCGCCAGCAGCTGGGGGACTAGCGGGGGGGATGAGCAGTTCTTC
.,.,18,TRBV11-2,TRBJ2-2,CASSSSLWALPSTGELFF,TGTGCCAGCAGCTCCTCCTTGTGGGCCCTTCCATCCACCGGGGAGCTGTTTTTT
.,.,16,TRBV7-2,TRBJ1-1,CASSLGQTLADTEAFF,TGTGCCAGCAGCTTAGGACAGACCCTAGCAGACACTGAAGCTTTCTTT
.,.,15,TRBV4-1,TRBJ1-5,CASSQASWRVEPQHF,TGCGCCAGCAGCCAAGCCTCGTGGAGGGTAGAGCCCCAGCATTTT
.,.,14,TRBV27,TRBJ2-7,CASSFLQGHHEQYF,TGTGCCAGCAGTTTTTTGCAGGGCCACCACGAGCAGTACTTC
.,.,15,TRBV6-5,TRBJ1-6,CASSYGRGSDSPLHF,TGTGCCAGCAGTTATGGACGGGGGAGCGATTCACCCCTCCACTTT
.,.,12,TRBV7-2,TRBJ2-5,CASSQWQETQYF,TGTGCCAGCAGCCAGTGGCAAGAGACCCAGTACTTC
.,.,14,TRBV5-6,TRBJ1-5,CASSFGQGDQPQHF,TGTGCCAGCAGCTTTGGGCAGGGAGATCAGCCCCAGCATTTT
once,.,14,TRBV18,TRBJ1-1,CASSPLFMNTEAFF,TGTGCCAGCTCACCGCTTTTTATGAACACTGAAGCTTTCTTT
.,.,15,TRBV4-1,TRBJ2-3,CASSHSGTSTDTQYF,TGCGCCAGCAGCCACTCCGGGACTAGCACAGATACGCAGTATTTT
few,TRBD1,16,TRBV30,TRBJ2-6,CAWGQGAGSGANVLTF,TGTGCCTGGGGGCAGGGGGCCGGCTCTGGGGCCAACGTCCTGACTTTC
.,.,14,TRBV5-5,TRBJ1-5,CASRGQGFNQPQHF,TGTGCCAGCAGAGGGCAGGGGTTTAATCAGCCCCAGCATTTT
.,.,15,TRBV5-4,TRBJ2-1,CASSQKGLAFGEQFF,TGTGCCAGCAGCCAAAAGGGGCTAGCTTTCGGTGAGCAGTTCTTC
few,.,13,TRBV6-6,TRBJ2-7,CASGTSSSYEQYF,TGTGCCAGTGGGACATCGAGCTCCTACGAGCAGTACTTC
.,.,15,TRBV19,TRBJ1-1,CASSIGGRSNTEAFF,TGTGCCAGTAGTATAGGGGGGCGGTCGAACACTGAAGCTTTCTTT
.,.,15,TRBV19,TRBJ1-5,CASSPRGQGNQPQHF,TGTGCCAGTAGTCCGCGGGGGCAAGGCAATCAGCCCCAGCATTTT
.,.,14,TRBV6-5,TRBJ1-1,CASNPGDLRTEAFF,TGTGCCAGCAACCCAGGGGACCTGCGCACTGAAGCTTTCTTT
.,TRBD1,15,TRBV19,TRBJ1-5,CASSPDRVSNQPQHF,TGTGCCAGTAGCCCTGACAGGGTTAGCAATCAGCCCCAGCATTTT
few,.,14,TRBV27,TRBJ1-6,CASSNREEGSPLHF,TGTGCCAGCAGCAACAGGGAAGAGGGATCACCCCTCCACTTT
.,.,14,TRBV7-2,TRBJ2-7,CASSFLAPTYEQYF,TGTGCCAGCAGCTTCCTAGCGCCTACCTACGAGCAGTACTTC
once,TRBD1,16,TRBV4-1,TRBJ1-6,CASSPSPGTGTSPLHF,TGCGCCAGCAGCCCATCGCCCGGGACAGGGACTTCACCCCTCCACTTT
.,TRBD2,14,TRBV29-1,TRBJ2-3,CSVRAGGSTDTQYF,TGCAGCGTTAGGGCGGGGGGGTCCACAGATACGCAGTATTTT
.,.,13,TRBV24-1,TRBJ2-5,CATSDSQTGAQYF,TGTGCCACCAGTGATTCCCAGACGGGCGCCCAGTACTTC
.,TRBD2,17,TRBV19,TRBJ2-1,CASSIGGSGGINNEQFF,TGTGCCAGTAGTATAGGAGGTAGCGGGGGGATAAACAATGAGCAGTTCTTC